These 9 T cell receptor beta chains came from one sample sequenced in a study of cytomegalovirus exposure and HLA in healthy donors. It was with 60 Vbeta and 13 Jbeta primers that the PCR ran. TCRdb keeps only in-frame clones here, not all; method: immunoSEQ multiplex PCR. The sample lists about 190,000 clones; about four fifths were seen once. Sequenced input: PBMCs. These receptors were taken from a boy aged 5 to 17 in good health and CMV-seronegative.

The chain is built from TRBV19 and TRBJ1-1, with 7 bases matching TRBD1. The CDR3 length is 16 residues. V was clipped by 2 bases and J by 5 bases; unmatched bases: 11. CDR1 is LNHDA, CDR2 SQIVND, per germline (reference sequence). The CDR3 reads CASSISRDRVRTEAFF. CDR3 nucleotide sequence: TGTGCCAGTAGTATATCCCGTGACAGGGTTCGTACTGAAGCTTTCTTT.

The chain is built from TRBV27 and TRBJ1-5; unclear D gene. Germline CDR1 is MNHEY and CDR2 is SMNVEV (reference sequence). V was clipped by 3 bases and J by 6 bases, with 6 bases between them. The CDR3 has 12 residues. CDR3 in DNA: TGTGCCAGCAGTTTGCACGGTCAGCCCCAGCATTTT. Its translation: CASSLHGQPQHF.

This clone was observed once. The chain uses TRBV5-4 and TRBJ2-1, with a tentative D call TRBD2 (5 bases). Trimming took 3 bases from V and 2 from J, leaving 15 bases between them. The germline V gene has CDR1 SGHNT and CDR2 YYREEE (reference sequence). The CDR3 has 16 amino acids. CDR3 nucleotide sequence: TGTGCCAGCAGCTCGGGTAAGGACTTGCCCTACAATGAGCAGTTCTTC. It translates to CASSSGKDLPYNEQFF.

The genes are TRBV4-3 and TRBJ2-5, with 10 nucleotides matching TRBD1. TRBJ2-7 explains the end of the DNA better; the J call may be wrong. CDR3 length equals 16 residues. Per germline, CDR1 LGHNA and CDR2 YSLEER. The CDR3: CASSQEYRDRGCEQYF. The DNA of the CDR3 is TGCGCCAGCAGCCAAGAGTACCGGGACAGGGGTTGCGAGCAGTACTTC.

This clone came up a few times. The rearrangement joins TRBV6-4 to TRBJ2-3, with TRBD2 matching over 10 bases. The germline V gene encodes CDR1 MRHNA and CDR2 SNTAGT. The CDR3 totals 15 residues. With V trimmed by 3 bases and J by 1 base, 1 base remained unmatched. CDR3 protein: CASSETSGGTDTQYF. The CDR3 bases are TGTGCCAGCAGTGAAACTAGCGGGGGCACAGATACGCAGTATTTT.

V and J are TRBV7-2 and TRBJ1-2; tentatively, D is TRBD1 (5 bases). With 4 bases removed from V and 2 bases from J, the gap between germline ends came to 14 bases. Germline loops: CDR1 SGHTA, CDR2 FQGNSA. The CDR3 contains 15 residues. The CDR3 protein is CASSSRGGGNYGYTF. The CDR3 DNA sequence: TGTGCCAGCAGCTCACGCGGTGGGGGGAACTATGGCTACACCTTC. Full variable domain (missing parts from reference TRBV7-2 and TRBJ1-2): GAGVSQSPSNKVTEKGKDVELRCDPISGHTALYWYRQSLGQGLEFLIYFQGNSAPDKSGLPSDRFSAERTGGSVSTLTIQRTQQEDSAVYLCASSSRGGGNYGYTFGSGTRLTVV.

V gene TRBV6-5 combines with J gene TRBJ2-5; 12 bases match TRBD1. The J call may be mistaken, given a closer DNA end match to TRBJ2-7. Germline lookup yields CDR1 MNHEY and CDR2 SVGAGI. The CDR3 is made up of 15 amino acids. The CDR3 DNA sequence: TGTGCCAGCAGTTATTGGGACAGGGGGCCCTACGAGCAGTACTTC. This gives the protein CASSYWDRGPYEQYF.

The V call is TRBV5-5, the J call TRBJ1-5, with D unclear. V was trimmed by 3 bases and J by 0 bases, leaving 7 bases between them. The germline V gene encodes CDR1 SGHKS and CDR2 YYEKEE (reference sequence). The CDR3 loop spans 14 amino acids. The CDR3 coding sequence is TGTGCCAGCAGCTACTTGAATAGCAATCAGCCCCAGCATTTT. Amino acids: CASSYLNSNQPQHF.

The rearrangement uses TRBV5-6 and TRBJ1-2, with D perhaps matching TRBD1 (5 bases). CDR1 and CDR2 from the germline V gene are SGHDT and YYEEEE. This CDR3 is 17 amino acids long. The V end was cut by 0 bases, the J end by 4 bases, with 19 bases between. CDR3 protein: CASSLDRKIYTGYGYTF. CDR3 bases: TGTGCCAGCAGCTTGGACAGAAAAATCTATACAGGCTATGGCTACACCTTC.